This T cell receptor (beta chain) emerged from a study of cytomegalovirus exposure and HLA in healthy donors. Overall study results and limits: The authors listed around 150 TCR beta chains as cytomegalovirus-associated.

The donors were part of the validation cohort of 120 or so subjects. That cohort was separate from the first cohort, which comprised about 670 subjects. Of note for this clone: Antigen: not known.

Profiled with immunoSEQ multiplex PCR; TCRdb holds only in-frame clones, not every one. This repertoire shows fewer than 95,000 clones, more than 70% found once; its top ten account for around an eighth. Germline loops: CDR1 SGHRS, CDR2 YFSETQ. Trimming at V came to 1 base and at J to 6 bases, leaving 12 bases not matched to a gene. The CDR3 covers 18 residues. The receptor was isolated from a woman younger than 30 in good health and CMV-seropositive. The chain uses TRBV5-1 and TRBJ2-5, with TRBD2 identical over 13 bases. The specimen sequenced was PBMCs. The CDR3 region is CASSLPWTSGGRSQTQYF. CDR3 DNA sequence: TGCGCCAGCAGCTTGCCGTGGACTAGCGGGGGCCGATCGCAGACCCAGTACTTC.